Listed here are 32 T cell receptor beta chains from one sample, sequenced in a study of shared clonotypes between healthy human individuals (TCRdb year 2020). Library construction relied on the immunoSEQ multiplex PCR assay. TCRdb mirrors the immuneACCESS table, restricted to in-frame sequences. Some clones are absent from its copies; in checked studies, under half trace to an unresolved V gene, and the reason for the others is unknown. The sample table records 1 million to 1.3 million clones; around 78% of these occur just once. Clones ranked in the top ten supply 0.55% to 0.7% of the sample. The specimen was memory CD4+ T cells from PBMCs. This sample's cell subset or site label indicates: CD45RA-negative fraction. The receptors were sampled from a man younger than 35 in good health. Some clones in this sample may be carry-over from other donors' samples.

The genes are TRBV7-3 and TRBJ2-1; D not resolved. Germline V lookup: CDR1 SGHTA, CDR2 FQGTGA. CDR3 length equals 14 residues. V shed 2 bases and J shed 6 bases, with 11 bases lying between them. The CDR3 DNA reads TGTGCCAGCAGCTTAGACCCCATAGTCAATGAGCAGTTCTTC. Translation: CASSLDPIVNEQFF.

Points on this clone: The same CDR3 is also encoded by other DNA sequences in this sample. The rearrangement uses TRBV6-5 and TRBJ2-4; TRBD1 agrees at 9 bases. The CDR3 runs to 14 residues. Germline V gene data show CDR1 as MNHEY and CDR2 as SVGAGI. Trimming took 6 bases from V and 6 from J; bases not matched to a gene: 6. The CDR3 loop reads CASSRGQGGNIQYF. The CDR3 DNA reads TGTGCCAGCAGCCGGGGACAGGGAGGAAACATTCAGTACTTC.

In regard to this clone: Other nucleotide sequences in the sample specify the same CDR3. The chain links TRBV5-1 to TRBJ2-5, with D perhaps matching TRBD1 or TRBD2 (5 bases each). This CDR3 region has 14 residues. V was clipped by 4 bases and J by 1 base, with 11 bases between them. CDR1 SGHRS and CDR2 YFSETQ come from the germline V gene. The CDR3 sequence is CASSPTGLQETQYF. Here the CDR3 DNA reads TGCGCCAGCAGCCCCACGGGGCTCCAAGAGACCCAGTACTTC.

The chain is built from TRBV7-9 and TRBJ2-7; tentatively, D is TRBD2 (5 bases). Trimming took 6 bases from V and 0 from J, leaving 12 bases between them. CDR1 SEHNR and CDR2 FQNEAQ come from the germline V gene (reference sequence). The CDR3 covers 14 residues. The CDR3 bases are TGTGCCAGCAGGGAAGGACGGGGCTCCTACGAGCAGTACTTC. Amino acids: CASREGRGSYEQYF.

Regarding this clone: One base away lies a much larger clone, so this may be a sequencing read error. The sample carries other DNA sequences with the same CDR3. The chain combines TRBV4-1 with TRBJ2-7; possible D gene TRBD1, 6 bases. CDR3 length: 12 amino acids. Germline V gene lookup returns CDR1 MGHRA and CDR2 YSYEKL. V lost 5 bases and J 7 bases, leaving 12 bases between the germline ends. The CDR3 protein is CASSFTGYEQYF. CDR3 nucleotide sequence: TGCGCCAGCAGCTTCACAGGGTATGAGCAGTACTTC.

The V gene is TRBV28, the J gene TRBJ2-7; D gene ambiguous. Germline-derived CDR1 and CDR2 are MDHEN and SYDVKM. The CDR3 runs to 13 residues. V was trimmed by 10 bases and J by 1 base, leaving 14 bases between them. The CDR3 is CATTNGGSYEQYF. DNA for the CDR3: TGTGCCACCACAAACGGCGGATCCTACGAGCAGTACTTC.

Here the CDR3 DNA reads TGTGCCAGCTCAGATTATAGCAATCAGCCCCAGCATTTT. It codes for CASSDYSNQPQHF. The rearrangement links TRBV18 to TRBJ1-5, with D unclear. Germline CDR1 KGHSH, CDR2 LQKENI. The CDR3 is 13 amino acids. With 5 bases removed from V and 0 bases from J, the gap between germline ends came to 5 bases.

This clone was observed a few times. The chain uses TRBV5-4 and TRBJ2-2; no clear D gene. Germline V gene data show CDR1 as SGHNT and CDR2 as YYREEE (reference sequence). Trimming removed 1 base at V and 3 bases at J, with 10 bases between. This CDR3 spans 15 amino acids. The CDR3 loop is CASSLSKTHTGELFF. The DNA for the CDR3 is TGTGCCAGCAGCTTGTCAAAGACCCACACCGGGGAGCTGTTTTTT.

This chain joins TRBV4-1 and TRBJ1-2; D gene uncertain. The CDR3 covers 15 residues. CDR1 is MGHRA, CDR2 YSYEKL, per germline. With 0 bases removed from V and 2 bases from J, the gap between germline ends came to 10 bases. The CDR3 reads CASSQDRPGNYGYTF. The CDR3 nucleotides read TGCGCCAGCAGCCAAGATAGACCCGGGAACTATGGCTACACCTTC.

This clone has a single count. V usage is TRBV5-8 and J usage is TRBJ1-1; no definite D call. This CDR3 is built from 12 residues. V lost 4 bases and J 4 bases, leaving 8 bases between the germline ends. Germline V CDR1 and CDR2: SGHTS, YDEGEE. CDR3 in amino acids: CASSPRFTEAFF. CDR3 in DNA: TGTGCCAGCAGCCCCCGCTTCACTGAAGCTTTCTTT.

The chain has TRBV2 and TRBJ1-1; the match to TRBD1 covers 8 bases. The CDR3 extends over 13 amino acids. In germline, CDR1 is SNHLY, CDR2 FYNNEI. V lost 10 bases to trimming and J lost 5 bases; unmatched junction nucleotides: 9. CDR3 loop: CAIRDRQGTEAFF. The CDR3 DNA is TGTGCCATCAGGGATAGACAGGGGACTGAAGCTTTCTTT.

The chain recombines TRBV4-2 with TRBJ2-2; 14 nucleotides agree with TRBD2. Germline CDR1 and CDR2: LGHNA and YNFKEQ. The CDR3 runs 18 residues. Unmatched junction bases numbered 7, after V lost 4 bases and J lost 3 bases. CDR3 sequence (DNA): TGTGCCAGCAGCCTAGGGACTAGCGGGAGCCTCCACACCGGGGAGCTGTTTTTT. Amino acid sequence: CASSLGTSGSLHTGELFF.

As concerns this clone: A clone one base away is much larger, so this may be a read error. This sample includes further DNA sequences coding for the same CDR3. The rearrangement links TRBV28 to TRBJ2-5; D call uncertain. There are 10 residues in the CDR3. Per germline, CDR1 MDHEN and CDR2 SYDVKM. V gave up 6 bases and J gave up 4 bases, with 3 bases separating them. CDR3 sequence: CASSLETQYF. CDR3 DNA sequence: TGTGCCAGCAGCCTAGAGACCCAGTACTTC.

This clone was observed at least ten times. The chain recombines TRBV19 with TRBJ1-5, with D uncertain. From germline, CDR1 is LNHDA and CDR2 SQIVND (reference sequence). V was trimmed by 4 bases and J by 2 bases, leaving 6 bases between them. CDR3 length: 13 residues. The CDR3 region is CASSTMGNQPQHF. The CDR3 DNA sequence: TGTGCCAGTAGTACGATGGGCAATCAGCCCCAGCATTTT.

This clone showed up just a few times. V gene TRBV5-1 combines with J gene TRBJ2-7, with D perhaps matching TRBD1 or TRBD2 (5 bases each). V lost 4 bases and J lost 6, with 23 bases in between. The CDR3 sequence is 16 residues long. The germline gives CDR1 SGHRS, CDR2 YFSETQ. In DNA form, the CDR3 reads TGCGCCAGCAGCCCGCACCGGGACCCGACGACTGGCGAGCAGTACTTC. Its protein product is CASSPHRDPTTGEQYF.

This clone has a single count. The V and J genes are TRBV28 and TRBJ2-5; tentatively, D is TRBD2 (5 bases). Germline V CDR1 and CDR2: MDHEN, SYDVKM. With 3 bases removed from V and 3 bases from J, the gap between germline ends came to 17 bases. This CDR3 region has 16 residues. The CDR3: CASSFPLGVWEETQYF. Here the CDR3 DNA reads TGTGCCAGCAGTTTTCCCCTCGGGGTGTGGGAAGAGACCCAGTACTTC.

The chain recombines TRBV30 with TRBJ2-3; 10 bases align to TRBD2. Germline CDR1 GTSNPN, CDR2 SVGIG (reference sequence). With 0 bases clipped from V and 5 bases from J, the junction kept 5 bases outside the gene matches. The CDR3 totals 15 residues. CDR3 nucleotides: TGTGCCTGGAGTGTAGCGGGAGGGCTGGGAGATACGCAGTATTTT. Encoded protein: CAWSVAGGLGDTQYF. Variable domain in full (rest from reference TRBV30 and TRBJ2-3): SQTIHQWPATLVQPVGSPLSLECTVEGTSNPNLYWYRQAAGRGLQLLFYSVGIGQISSEVPQNLSASRPQDRQFILSSKKLLLSDSGFYLCAWSVAGGLGDTQYFGPGTRLTVL.

The chain joins TRBV5-1 to TRBJ1-1; 7 nucleotides line up with TRBD1. The CDR3 sequence is 16 residues long. Germline CDR1 SGHRS, CDR2 YFSETQ. Trimming cost V 3 bases and J 1 base; bases outside gene matches: 9. CDR3 bases: TGCGCCAGCAGCTGGGGACAGAGGAGTACGAACACTGAAGCTTTCTTT. This translates into CASSWGQRSTNTEAFF.

This clone has only a few counts. V gene TRBV18 combines with J gene TRBJ1-4; maybe TRBD1 (5 bases). The ends were cut back, 6 bases at V and 3 bases at J, with 11 bases in the middle. The CDR3 runs to 14 residues. Looked up from germline, CDR1 is KGHSH and CDR2 is LQKENI. The CDR3 sequence: CASSAGTPNEKLFF. The CDR3 DNA follows: TGTGCCAGCTCCGCCGGGACGCCTAATGAAAAACTGTTTTTT.

This rearrangement joins TRBV7-9 to TRBJ2-1; no reliable D call. Germline CDR1 reads SEHNR; CDR2 reads FQNEAQ (reference sequence). The CDR3 extends over 12 amino acids. Trimming removed 5 bases from V and 9 bases from J, with 11 bases in between. The CDR3 DNA sequence: TGTGCCAGCAGCCCCGGTTATGGTGAGCAGTTCTTC. Residues: CASSPGYGEQFF.

The J gene is TRBJ2-7, the V gene TRBV7-2, with a weak D call TRBD2 (7 bases). CDR3 length equals 16 residues. Trimming stripped 6 bases from V and 2 bases from J, with 20 bases between. Germline V gives CDR1 SGHTA, CDR2 FQGNSA. CDR3: CASSPRSRGLAYEQYF. CDR3 DNA sequence: TGTGCCAGCAGTCCAAGGTCGCGGGGGCTCGCCTACGAGCAGTACTTC.

A single count supports this clone. The gene calls are TRBV30 and TRBJ2-6, with a tentative D call TRBD1 (5 bases). CDR3 length: 14 residues. Trimming shortened V by 5 bases and J by 0 bases, and 8 bases separated the two germline ends. From germline, CDR1 is GTSNPN and CDR2 SVGIG (reference sequence). The CDR3 is CAWETVSGANVLTF. CDR3 in DNA: TGTGCCTGGGAGACAGTCTCTGGGGCCAACGTCCTGACTTTC.

V and J are TRBV28 and TRBJ2-7; TRBD2 matches 7 bases. Germline V lookup: CDR1 MDHEN, CDR2 SYDVKM. The CDR3 extends over 15 amino acids. V lost 6 bases to trimming and J lost 6 bases; unmatched junction nucleotides: 14. As DNA, the CDR3 is TGTGCCAGCAGGAAACTAGCGAGGCCCACTCGCGAGCAGTACTTC. It encodes CASRKLARPTREQYF.

The genes are TRBV29-1 and TRBJ1-5; weak D call: TRBD1 (6 bases). The CDR3 is made up of 13 amino acids. V was trimmed by 3 bases and J by 5 bases, leaving 11 bases between them. CDR1 is SQVTM, CDR2 ANQGSEA, per germline. CDR3 DNA sequence: TGCAGCGTTGACGGGGGGCCCGATCAGCCCCAGCATTTT. It codes for CSVDGGPDQPQHF.

The V and J genes are TRBV6-5 and TRBJ1-1; the D is unclear. V gave up 6 bases and J gave up 4 bases, with 15 bases separating them. The CDR3 runs 14 residues. Germline assignment: CDR1 MNHEY and CDR2 SVGAGI. The CDR3 sequence is CASSPTPGGTEAFF. CDR3 DNA sequence: TGTGCCAGCAGCCCCACCCCGGGAGGCACTGAAGCTTTCTTT.

The chain employs TRBV5-1 and TRBJ2-7; weak D call: TRBD2 (6 bases). From germline, CDR1 is SGHRS and CDR2 YFSETQ. V lost 0 bases, J lost 2 bases, and 12 bases lay in between. This CDR3 contains 15 residues. Here the CDR3 reads CASSLGLADTYEQYF. CDR3 nucleotides: TGCGCCAGCAGCTTGGGCTTAGCGGATACCTACGAGCAGTACTTC.

This sequence joins TRBV19 and TRBJ1-5; no definite D call. V lost 3 bases, J lost 7 bases, and 10 bases lay in between. Per germline, CDR1 LNHDA and CDR2 SQIVND (reference sequence). CDR3 size: 13 residues. The CDR3 DNA reads as TGTGCCAGTAGTATCGGGCTAGGGCAGCCCCAGCATTTT. Translation gives CASSIGLGQPQHF.

The chain has TRBV28 and TRBJ1-2; 7 bases map to TRBD1. Germline lookup yields CDR1 MDHEN and CDR2 SYDVKM. This CDR3 comprises 18 residues. Trimming cost V 3 bases and J 7 bases; bases outside gene matches: 20. CDR3: CASSFAGLPGGGEVGYTF. The CDR3 nucleotides are TGTGCCAGCAGTTTCGCTGGGCTCCCAGGGGGGGGAGAGGTTGGCTACACCTTC.

This clone was seen once. The chain employs TRBV7-2 and TRBJ2-7; 8 bases are shared with TRBD2. Germline-derived CDR1 and CDR2 are SGHTA and FQGNSA. The CDR3 loop spans 15 amino acids. V lost 4 bases to trimming and J lost 4 bases; unmatched junction nucleotides: 9. The CDR3, as DNA: TGTGCCAGCAGCTCGGGGGGGTTTCTGTGGTACGAGCAGTACTTC. Its translation: CASSSGGFLWYEQYF.

The chain employs TRBV9 and TRBJ2-3, with a weak D call TRBD2 (6 bases). The V end lost 0 bases, the J end lost 6 bases, and 8 bases lay between the germline ends. In germline, CDR1 is SGDLS, CDR2 YYNGEE. The CDR3 is made up of 13 amino acids. The CDR3 nucleotides read TGTGCCAGCAGCGTAGATCTAGCGGATACGCAGTATTTT. Its protein is CASSVDLADTQYF.

The chain is built from TRBV16 and TRBJ1-2, with D perhaps TRBD1 (6 bases). The CDR3 extends over 15 amino acids. CDR1 and CDR2 from the germline V gene are KGHSY and FQNENV. V was pared by 4 bases and J by 2 bases, with 14 bases between. In DNA, the CDR3 is TGTGCCAGCAGCCCCTCTGGGGGGCAGAACTATGGCTACACCTTC. Protein sequence: CASSPSGGQNYGYTF.

V and J are TRBV21-1 and TRBJ1-1; the table's TRBD1 call for D was not verified on the DNA. TRBV21-1 counts as a pseudogene. The CDR3 is 15 amino acids. Here the CDR3 DNA reads TGTGCCAGCAGCAAAGCCCCGGGACAGGACACTGAAGCTTTCTTT. This sequence encodes CASSKAPGQDTEAFF.